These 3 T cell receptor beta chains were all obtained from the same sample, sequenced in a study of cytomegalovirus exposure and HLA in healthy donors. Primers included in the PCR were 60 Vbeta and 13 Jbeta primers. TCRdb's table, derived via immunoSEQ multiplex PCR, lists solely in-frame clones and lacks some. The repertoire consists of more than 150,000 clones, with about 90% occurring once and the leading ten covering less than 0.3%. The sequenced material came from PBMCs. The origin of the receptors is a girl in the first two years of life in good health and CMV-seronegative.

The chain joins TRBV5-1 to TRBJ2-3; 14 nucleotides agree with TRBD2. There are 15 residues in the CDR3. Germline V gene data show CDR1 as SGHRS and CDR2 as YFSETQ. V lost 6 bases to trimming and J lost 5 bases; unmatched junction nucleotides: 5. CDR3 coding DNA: TGCGCCAGCACTCTCGGACTAGCGGGGGGAGATACGCAGTATTTT. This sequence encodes CASTLGLAGGDTQYF.

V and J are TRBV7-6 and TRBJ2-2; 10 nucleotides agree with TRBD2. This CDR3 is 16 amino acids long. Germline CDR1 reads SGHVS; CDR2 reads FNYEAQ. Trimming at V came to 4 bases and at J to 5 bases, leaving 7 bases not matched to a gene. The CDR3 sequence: CASSSHGTSVTGELFF. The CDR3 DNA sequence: TGTGCCAGCAGCTCCCATGGGACTAGCGTAACCGGGGAGCTGTTTTTT.

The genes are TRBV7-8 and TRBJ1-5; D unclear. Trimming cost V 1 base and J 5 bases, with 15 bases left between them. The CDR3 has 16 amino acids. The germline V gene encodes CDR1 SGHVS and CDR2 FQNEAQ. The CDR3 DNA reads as TGTGCCAGCAGCTTAGATTATGCCACAGAGCATCAGCCCCAGCATTTT. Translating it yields CASSLDYATEHQPQHF.